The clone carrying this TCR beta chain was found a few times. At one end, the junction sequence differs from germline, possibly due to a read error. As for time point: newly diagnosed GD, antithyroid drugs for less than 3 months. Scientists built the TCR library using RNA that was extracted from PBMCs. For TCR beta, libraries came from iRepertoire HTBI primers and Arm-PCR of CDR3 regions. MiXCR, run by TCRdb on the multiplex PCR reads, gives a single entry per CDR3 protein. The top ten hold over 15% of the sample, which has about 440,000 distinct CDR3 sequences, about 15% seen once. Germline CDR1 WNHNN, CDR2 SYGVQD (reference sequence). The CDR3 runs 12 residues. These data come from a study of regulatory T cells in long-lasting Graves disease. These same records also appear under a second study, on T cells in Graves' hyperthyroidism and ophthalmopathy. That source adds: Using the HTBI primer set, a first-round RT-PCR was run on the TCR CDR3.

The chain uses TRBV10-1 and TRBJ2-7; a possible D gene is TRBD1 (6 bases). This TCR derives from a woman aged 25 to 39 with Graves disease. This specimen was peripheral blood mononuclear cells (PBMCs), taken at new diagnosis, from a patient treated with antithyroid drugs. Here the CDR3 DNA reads TGTGCCAGCAGCCCAGGGGACTACGAGCAGTACTTC. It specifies CASSPGDYEQYF.